The present entry profiles one TCR beta chain with its context. The data derive from a study of blood T cell repertoires in COVID-19. About the study: There were acute and convalescent COVID-19 samples, and they came from the United States, Italy and Spain. From T cells, B-cell-depleted T cells, or PBMCs came the material, which was cDNA or gDNA.

Per germline, CDR1 ENHRY and CDR2 SYGVKD. Trimming removed 0 bases at V and 0 bases at J, with 9 bases between. This CDR3 has 15 residues. In the original workflow: Nucleated cell counts were estimated from reference gene primer amplification. This table comes from immunoSEQ multiplex PCR, and its TCRdb copy is limited to in-frame clones, with some not included. V, J and clone size were drawn from that table, and D and trimming were deduced from the DNA. Counted here are hundreds of thousands of clones, 86% occurring once; the ten biggest clones make up approximately 4.1%. This rearrangement joins TRBV10-3 to TRBJ2-7; tentatively, D is TRBD2 (5 bases). Sequenced sample: PBMCs or T cells enriched from blood (not recorded which). The clonotype comes from a man between 25 and 39 years old who had recovered from COVID-19. This CDR3 is CAISESEASSYEQYF. The CDR3 DNA reads TGTGCCATCAGTGAGTCGGAGGCTAGCTCCTACGAGCAGTACTTC.